Listed below are T cell receptor beta chains from one sample, sequenced in a study of somatic mutations in cytotoxic T cells in rheumatoid arthritis. Sequencing used immunoSEQ multiplex PCR; TCRdb keeps in-frame clones, though not all of them. The repertoire holds fewer than 20,000 clones, with under 80% as singletons. Sequencing input: CD8+ T cells sorted from blood. The receptors here all came from a man between 60 and 75 years old in good health. Each CDR3 is given with its conserved first and last residue. A D gene is named only where the DNA matches it firmly. Some rows mark clone size as missing; the rest say once, few, many or name a class of expanded clone.

abundance	d_gene	v_gene	j_gene	CDR3aa	CDR3nt
-	TRBD1	TRBV7-2	TRBJ2-7	CASSRGRGQLYEQYF	TGTGCCAGCTCAAGAGGCAGGGGGCAGTTGTACGAGCAGTACTTC
-	TRBD1	TRBV10-3	TRBJ1-1	CAISAVGQGAQSTEAFF	TGTGCCATCAGTGCAGTCGGACAGGGGGCGCAGAGCACTGAAGCTTTCTTT
-	TRBD2	TRBV7-9	TRBJ2-3	CASSLRLGGRVTDTQYF	TGTGCCAGCAGCCTCCGCTTGGGCGGGAGGGTCACGGATACGCAGTATTTT
few	-	TRBV14	TRBJ2-7	CASSQEVTGGFYEQYF	TGTGCCAGCAGCCAAGAGGTCACGGGCGGGTTCTACGAGCAGTACTTC
-	TRBD1	TRBV6-6	TRBJ2-7	CASSYYGQGMAYEQYF	TGTGCCAGCAGTTACTACGGACAGGGGATGGCCTACGAGCAGTACTTC
few	TRBD1	TRBV2	TRBJ1-6	CASRYPGQNSPLHF	TGTGCCAGCCGTTACCCGGGACAGAATTCACCCCTCCACTTT
-	-	TRBV5-1	TRBJ2-1	CASSFRLDNEQFF	TGCGCCAGCAGCTTTAGACTGGACAATGAGCAGTTCTTC
-	-	TRBV7-9	TRBJ2-5	CASSTAVTGPQETQYF	TGTGCCAGCAGCACCGCGGTAACAGGGCCGCAAGAGACCCAGTACTTC
-	TRBD1	TRBV6-1	TRBJ1-3	CASSESWDRVGNTIYF	TGTGCCAGCAGTGAAAGCTGGGACAGGGTAGGGAACACCATATATTTT
once	TRBD2	TRBV7-8	TRBJ2-7	CASSEEAGTYEQYF	TGTGCCAGCAGCGAAGAAGCGGGAACCTACGAGCAGTACTTC
-	-	TRBV2	TRBJ2-7	CASSESGNNYEQYF	TGTGCCAGCAGTGAGTCAGGGAATAATTACGAGCAGTACTTC
-	-	TRBV27	TRBJ2-7	CASSGAGGREQYF	TGTGCCAGCAGTGGGGCAGGGGGGCGCGAGCAGTACTTC
once	TRBD2	TRBV27	TRBJ2-7	CASRTSGWGEQYF	TGTGCCAGCAGAACTAGCGGGTGGGGAGAGCAGTACTTC
-	-	TRBV9	TRBJ2-1	CASSLTGFYEQFF	TGTGCCAGCAGCCTCACAGGGTTTTATGAGCAGTTCTTC
few	-	TRBV27	TRBJ2-2	CASSLISDTGELFF	TGTGCCAGCAGTCTCATATCAGACACCGGGGAGCTGTTTTTT
-	-	TRBV14	TRBJ2-7	CASSQRLTHIYEQYF	TGTGCCAGCAGCCAAAGACTGACGCACATCTACGAGCAGTACTTC
few	-	TRBV6-6	TRBJ2-7	CASSYSAHEQYF	TGTGCCAGCAGTTACTCGGCCCACGAGCAGTACTTC
-	-	TRBV4-3	TRBJ2-3	CASSQGALTDTQYF	TGCGCCAGCAGCCAAGGGGCCCTCACAGATACGCAGTATTTT
-	-	TRBV7-9	TRBJ2-7	CASSSRRNYEQYF	TGTGCCAGCAGCTCCCGCAGAAACTACGAGCAGTACTTC
-	TRBD2	TRBV9	TRBJ2-4	CASSVEVAGGSKNIQYF	TGTGCCAGCAGCGTAGAGGTAGCGGGAGGATCCAAAAACATTCAGTACTTC
-	-	TRBV7-9	TRBJ1-5	CATLPLVGNQPQHF	TGTGCCACCCTACCCCTGGTGGGCAATCAGCCCCAGCATTTT
once	-	TRBV5-1	TRBJ2-3	CASSLSSSDTQYF	TGCGCCAGCAGCTTGTCTTCGTCAGATACGCAGTATTTT
-	-	TRBV7-6	TRBJ2-7	CASSLETVLAYEQYF	TGTGCCAGCAGCTTAGAAACAGTTCTCGCCTACGAGCAGTACTTC
-	TRBD2	TRBV10-3	TRBJ2-2	CAISDRLAGRSGELFF	TGTGCCATCAGTGATAGACTAGCGGGTCGGAGCGGGGAGCTGTTTTTT
-	TRBD1	TRBV4-1	TRBJ1-4	CASSQAGQGEEKLFF	TGCGCCAGCAGCCAAGCGGGACAGGGGGAGGAGAAACTGTTTTTT
-	TRBD2	TRBV9	TRBJ2-1	CASTEWGEGPNEQFF	TGTGCCAGCACCGAGTGGGGGGAGGGCCCCAATGAGCAGTTCTTC
-	-	TRBV6-5	TRBJ2-5	CASGSAPPEAQYF	TGTGCCAGCGGTTCGGCCCCCCCCGAGGCCCAGTACTTC